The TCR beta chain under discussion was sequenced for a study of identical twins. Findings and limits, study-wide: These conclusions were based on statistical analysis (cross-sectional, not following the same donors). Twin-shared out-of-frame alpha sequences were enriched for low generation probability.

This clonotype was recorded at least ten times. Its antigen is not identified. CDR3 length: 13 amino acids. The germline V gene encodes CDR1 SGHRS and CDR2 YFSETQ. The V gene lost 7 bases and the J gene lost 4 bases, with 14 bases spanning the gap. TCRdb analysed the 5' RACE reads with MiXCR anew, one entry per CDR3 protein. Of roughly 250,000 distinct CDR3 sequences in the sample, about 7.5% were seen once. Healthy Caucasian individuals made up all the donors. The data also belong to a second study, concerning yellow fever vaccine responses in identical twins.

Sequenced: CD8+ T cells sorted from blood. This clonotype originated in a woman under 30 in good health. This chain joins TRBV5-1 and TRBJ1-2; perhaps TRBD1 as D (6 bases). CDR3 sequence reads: CASLIRDIYGYTF. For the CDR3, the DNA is TGCGCCAGCCTGATTCGGGACATCTATGGCTACACCTTC.